The text below deals with one T cell receptor (beta chain). This record comes from a study of cytomegalovirus exposure and HLA in healthy donors. For the study at large: About 85 million unique TCRs from HLA-typed donors were held in an early release of data.

Vbeta (60) and Jbeta (13) primers were used in the PCR. Produced via immunoSEQ multiplex PCR; TCRdb's table is partial and in-frame only. The sample holds roughly 180,000 clones; around 85% are singletons and the top ten take 1%. The donors gave bone marrow, and they were healthy. V gave up 5 bases and J gave up 1 base; unmatched junction bases: 8. This CDR3 is built from 16 residues. Germline V lookup: CDR1 SGHRS, CDR2 YFSETQ. Sequences were obtained from PBMCs. V gene TRBV5-1 combines with J gene TRBJ1-1; 10 nucleotides line up with TRBD1. The TCR originated in a boy aged 2 to 10 in good health and CMV-seronegative. The chain's CDR3 is CASSRDRTGGNTEAFF. The CDR3 nucleotides read TGCGCCAGCAGTCGGGACCGGACAGGGGGGAACACTGAAGCTTTCTTT.